Shown below are 4 T cell receptor beta chains from a single sample sequenced in a study of cytomegalovirus exposure and HLA in healthy donors. Use of 60 Vbeta and 13 Jbeta primers characterized the PCR. The data were produced by immunoSEQ multiplex PCR, yet TCRdb's version contains in-frame clones alone and is incomplete. The sample lists approximately 210,000 clones; 60% to 80% were seen once. Sequencing was performed on PBMCs. All receptors derive from a woman aged 25 to 39 in good health and CMV-seropositive.

The chain is built from TRBV11-2 and TRBJ2-5; 14 nucleotides align to TRBD2. This CDR3 spans 16 amino acids. V lost 1 base, J lost 5 bases, and 3 bases stayed unmatched. CDR1 and CDR2 from the germline V gene are SGHAT and FQNNGV. CDR3 in amino acids: CASSLGTSGRKETQYF. The CDR3 region has the DNA TGTGCCAGCAGCTTAGGGACTAGCGGGAGGAAGGAGACCCAGTACTTC.

The J gene is TRBJ2-2, the V gene TRBV5-1; D not resolved. The germline V gene encodes CDR1 SGHRS and CDR2 YFSETQ. This CDR3 comprises 17 residues. Trimming pared 2 bases from V and 2 bases from J, leaving 16 bases between. As DNA, the CDR3 is TGCGCCAGCAGCTTTGTCCACGAAGCCACCAACACCGGGGAGCTGTTTTTT. Translating gives CASSFVHEATNTGELFF.

This sequence joins TRBV6-1 and TRBJ2-7, with 10 nucleotides matching TRBD1. With 6 bases clipped from V and 3 bases from J, the junction kept 5 bases outside the gene matches. The CDR3 has 14 residues. The germline gives CDR1 MNHNS, CDR2 SASEGT. The CDR3 spells CASSSGTGVYEQYF. CDR3 bases: TGTGCCAGCAGCTCCGGGACAGGGGTCTACGAGCAGTACTTC.

The rearrangement links TRBV27 to TRBJ1-2, with TRBD1 matching 8 bases. The ends lost 7 bases at V and 7 bases at J; junction bases unmatched: 8. Germline CDR1 is MNHEY and CDR2 is SMNVEV (reference sequence). This CDR3 contains 13 residues. CDR3 sequence: CASTGQGAGGYTF. Written as DNA, the CDR3 is TGTGCCAGCACGGGGCAGGGGGCAGGTGGCTACACCTTC.